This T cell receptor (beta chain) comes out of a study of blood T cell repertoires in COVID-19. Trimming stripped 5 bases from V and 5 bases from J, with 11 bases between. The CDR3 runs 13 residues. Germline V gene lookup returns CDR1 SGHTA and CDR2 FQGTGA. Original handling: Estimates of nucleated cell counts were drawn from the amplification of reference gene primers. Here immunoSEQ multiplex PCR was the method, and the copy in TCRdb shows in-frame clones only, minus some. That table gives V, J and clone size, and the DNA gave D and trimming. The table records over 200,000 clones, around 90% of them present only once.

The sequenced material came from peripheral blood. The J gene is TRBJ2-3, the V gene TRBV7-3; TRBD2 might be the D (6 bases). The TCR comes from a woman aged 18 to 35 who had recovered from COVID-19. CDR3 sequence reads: CASSLTRRDTQYF. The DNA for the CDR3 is TGTGCCAGCAGCCTGACTAGAAGAGATACGCAGTATTTT.